The source of this T cell receptor beta chain is a study of siplizumab effects on memory and regulatory T cells. Here immunoSEQ multiplex PCR was the method, and the copy in TCRdb shows in-frame clones only, minus some. The data contain 70,000 or so clones, more than 80% of them singletons. Between the trimmed V and J ends, which lost 7 bases and 9 bases, there was a span of 21 bases. The CDR3 has 14 amino acids. Germline V lookup: CDR1 MNHEY, CDR2 SVGAGI. The source material was CD8+ T cells sorted from blood. The source of this sequence is a human donor in good health. The chain has TRBV6-5 and TRBJ1-2; D gene unclear. The CDR3 is CASKFSWGDYRYTF. For the CDR3, the DNA is TGTGCCAGCAAGTTCTCGTGGGGTGATTATCGCTACACCTTC.